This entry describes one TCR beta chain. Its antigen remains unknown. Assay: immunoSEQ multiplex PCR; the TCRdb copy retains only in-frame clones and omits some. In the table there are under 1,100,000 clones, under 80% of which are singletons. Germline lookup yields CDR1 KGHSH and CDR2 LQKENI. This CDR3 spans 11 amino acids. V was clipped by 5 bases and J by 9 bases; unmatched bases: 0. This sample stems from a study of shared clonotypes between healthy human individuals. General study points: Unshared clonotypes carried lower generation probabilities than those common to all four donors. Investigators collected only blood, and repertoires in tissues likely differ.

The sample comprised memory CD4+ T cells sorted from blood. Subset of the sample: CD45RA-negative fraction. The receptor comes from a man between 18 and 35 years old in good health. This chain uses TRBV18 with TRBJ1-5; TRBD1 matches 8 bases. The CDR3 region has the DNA TGTGCCAGCTCAGACAGGGGGCCCCAGCATTTT. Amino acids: CASSDRGPQHF.